This TCR beta chain was sequenced during a study of monozygotic twins with cystic fibrosis. About this clone itself: Its cognate antigen is unknown.

Assay: immunoSEQ multiplex PCR; the TCRdb copy retains only in-frame clones and omits some. The sample has around 21,000 clones, about 83% seen once. Study conclusions and caveats: Low clonality (median roughly 0.009) suggested a mostly naive repertoire. Nucleotide-identical clonotype sharing was significantly higher within monozygotic CF twin pairs than between unrelated CF individuals. Co-twins had the most similar V usage for 13 of 16 pairs, J for 8.

This TCR derives from a woman in her twenties or thirties with cystic fibrosis. Sequenced material: blood.

The CDR3 bases are TGTGCCTGGAATAGGGGGACAGGGATCGACGAGCAGTACTTC. Its translation: CAWNRGTGIDEQYF. The chain recombines TRBV30 with TRBJ2-7; TRBD1 matches 9 bases. Losses at the gene ends were 4 bases for V and 5 bases for J; bases not matched to a gene: 9. Germline V lookup: CDR1 GTSNPN, CDR2 SVGIG (reference sequence). This CDR3 is 14 amino acids long.